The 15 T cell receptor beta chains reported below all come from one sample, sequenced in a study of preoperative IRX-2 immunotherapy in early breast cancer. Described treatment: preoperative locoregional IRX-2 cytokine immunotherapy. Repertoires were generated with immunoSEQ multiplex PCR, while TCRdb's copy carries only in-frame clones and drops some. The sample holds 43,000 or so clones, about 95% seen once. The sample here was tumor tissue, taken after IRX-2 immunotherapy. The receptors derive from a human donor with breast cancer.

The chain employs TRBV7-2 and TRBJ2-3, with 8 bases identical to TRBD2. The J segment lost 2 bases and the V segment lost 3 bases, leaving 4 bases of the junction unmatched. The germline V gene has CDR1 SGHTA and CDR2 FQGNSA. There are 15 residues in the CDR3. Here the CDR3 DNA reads TGTGCCAGCAGCTTGGCGGGGGGCCACACAGATACGCAGTATTTT. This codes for CASSLAGGHTDTQYF. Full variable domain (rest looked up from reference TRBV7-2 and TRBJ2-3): GAGVSQSPSNKVTEKGKDVELRCDPISGHTALYWYRQSLGQGLEFLIYFQGNSAPDKSGLPSDRFSAERTGGSVSTLTIQRTQQEDSAVYLCASSLAGGHTDTQYFGPGTRLTVL.

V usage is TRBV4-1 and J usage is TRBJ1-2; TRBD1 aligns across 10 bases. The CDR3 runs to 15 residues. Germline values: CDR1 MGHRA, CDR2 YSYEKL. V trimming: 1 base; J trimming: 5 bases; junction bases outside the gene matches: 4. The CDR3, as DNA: TGCGCCAGCAGCCAAGGGACAGGGGGTTGGTATGGCTACACCTTC. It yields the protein CASSQGTGGWYGYTF.

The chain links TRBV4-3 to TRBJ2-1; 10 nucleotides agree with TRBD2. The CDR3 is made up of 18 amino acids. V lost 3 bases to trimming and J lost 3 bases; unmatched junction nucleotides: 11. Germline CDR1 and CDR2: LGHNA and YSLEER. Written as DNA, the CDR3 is TGCGCCAGCAGCCAGGAAAGACCGGGACTAGCGTACTACAATGAGCAGTTCTTC. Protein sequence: CASSQERPGLAYYNEQFF.

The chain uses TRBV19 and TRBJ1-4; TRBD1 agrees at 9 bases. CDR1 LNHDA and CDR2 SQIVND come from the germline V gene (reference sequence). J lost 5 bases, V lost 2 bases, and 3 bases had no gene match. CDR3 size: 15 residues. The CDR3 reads CASSITGGSNEKLFF. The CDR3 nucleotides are TGTGCCAGTAGTATAACAGGGGGCTCGAATGAAAAACTGTTTTTT.

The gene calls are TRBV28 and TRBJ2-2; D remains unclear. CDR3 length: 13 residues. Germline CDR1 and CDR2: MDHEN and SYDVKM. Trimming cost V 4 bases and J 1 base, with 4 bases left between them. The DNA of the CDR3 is TGTGCCAGCAGTTCATTGAACACCGGGGAGCTGTTTTTT. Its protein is CASSSLNTGELFF.

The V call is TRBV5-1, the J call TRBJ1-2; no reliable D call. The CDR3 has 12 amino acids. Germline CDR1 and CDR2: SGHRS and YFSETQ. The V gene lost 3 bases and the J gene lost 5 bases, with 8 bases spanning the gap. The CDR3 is CASSSGGYGYTF. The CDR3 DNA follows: TGCGCCAGCAGCTCCGGTGGTTATGGCTACACCTTC.

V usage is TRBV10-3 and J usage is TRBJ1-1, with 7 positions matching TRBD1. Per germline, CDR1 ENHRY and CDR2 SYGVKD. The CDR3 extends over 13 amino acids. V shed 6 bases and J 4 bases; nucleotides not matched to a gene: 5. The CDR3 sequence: CAIRDRESTEAFF. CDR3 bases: TGTGCCATCAGAGACAGGGAAAGCACTGAAGCTTTCTTT.

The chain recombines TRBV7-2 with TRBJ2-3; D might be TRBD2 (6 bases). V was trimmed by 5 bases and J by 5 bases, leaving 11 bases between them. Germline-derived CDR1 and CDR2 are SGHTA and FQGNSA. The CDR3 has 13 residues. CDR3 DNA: TGTGCCAGCAGCCGGGACTGGCAAGATACGCAGTATTTT. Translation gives CASSRDWQDTQYF.

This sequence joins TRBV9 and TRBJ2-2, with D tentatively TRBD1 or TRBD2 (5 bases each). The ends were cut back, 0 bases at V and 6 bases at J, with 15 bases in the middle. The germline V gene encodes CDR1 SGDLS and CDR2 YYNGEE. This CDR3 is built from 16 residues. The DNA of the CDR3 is TGTGCCAGCAGCGTAGTGGGCAGGGAGAGGGCCGGGGAGCTGTTTTTT. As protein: CASSVVGRERAGELFF. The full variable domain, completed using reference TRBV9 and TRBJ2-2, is DSGVTQTPKHLITATGQRVTLRCSPRSGDLSVYWYQQSLDQGLQFLIQYYNGEERAKGNILERFSAQQFPDLHSELNLSSLELGDSALYFCASSVVGRERAGELFFGEGSRLTVL.

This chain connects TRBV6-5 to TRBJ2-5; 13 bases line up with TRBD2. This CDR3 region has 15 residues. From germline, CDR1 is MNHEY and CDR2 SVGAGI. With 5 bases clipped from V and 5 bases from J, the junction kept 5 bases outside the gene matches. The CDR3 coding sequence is TGTGCCAGCAGTCCGGGACTAGCGGGGTGGGAGACCCAGTACTTC. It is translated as CASSPGLAGWETQYF.

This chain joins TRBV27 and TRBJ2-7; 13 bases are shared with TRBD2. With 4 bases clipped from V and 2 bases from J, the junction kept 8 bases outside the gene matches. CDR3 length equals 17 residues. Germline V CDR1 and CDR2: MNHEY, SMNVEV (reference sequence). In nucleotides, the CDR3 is TGTGCCAGCAGTTCTCGGACTAGCGGGAGTGGGGCCTACGAGCAGTACTTC. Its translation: CASSSRTSGSGAYEQYF.

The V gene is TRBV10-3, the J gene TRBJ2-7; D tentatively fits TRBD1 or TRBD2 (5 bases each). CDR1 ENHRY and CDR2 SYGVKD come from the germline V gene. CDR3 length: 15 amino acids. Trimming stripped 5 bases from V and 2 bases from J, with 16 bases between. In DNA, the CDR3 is TGTGCCATCAGTTCTTTCCGGGGCAGGGCCTACGAGCAGTACTTC. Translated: CAISSFRGRAYEQYF.

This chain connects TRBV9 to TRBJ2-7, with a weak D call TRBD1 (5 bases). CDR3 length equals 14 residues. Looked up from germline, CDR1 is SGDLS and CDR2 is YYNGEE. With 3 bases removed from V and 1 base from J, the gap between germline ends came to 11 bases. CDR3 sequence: CASSATRGSYEQYF. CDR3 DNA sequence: TGTGCCAGCAGCGCCACAAGGGGTTCCTACGAGCAGTACTTC.

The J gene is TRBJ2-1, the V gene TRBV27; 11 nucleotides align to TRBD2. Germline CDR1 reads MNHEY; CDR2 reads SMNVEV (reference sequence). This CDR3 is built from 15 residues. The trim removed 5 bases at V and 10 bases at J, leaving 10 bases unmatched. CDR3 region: CASSGGLAAFGEQFF. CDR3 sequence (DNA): TGTGCCAGCAGTGGGGGACTAGCGGCCTTCGGGGAGCAGTTCTTC.

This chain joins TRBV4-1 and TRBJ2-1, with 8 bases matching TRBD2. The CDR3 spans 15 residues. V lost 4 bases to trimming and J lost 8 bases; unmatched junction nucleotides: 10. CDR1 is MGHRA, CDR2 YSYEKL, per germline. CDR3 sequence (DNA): TGCGCCAGCAGCCCCCCCAGCGGGAGTTTATATGAGCAGTTCTTC. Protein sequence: CASSPPSGSLYEQFF.